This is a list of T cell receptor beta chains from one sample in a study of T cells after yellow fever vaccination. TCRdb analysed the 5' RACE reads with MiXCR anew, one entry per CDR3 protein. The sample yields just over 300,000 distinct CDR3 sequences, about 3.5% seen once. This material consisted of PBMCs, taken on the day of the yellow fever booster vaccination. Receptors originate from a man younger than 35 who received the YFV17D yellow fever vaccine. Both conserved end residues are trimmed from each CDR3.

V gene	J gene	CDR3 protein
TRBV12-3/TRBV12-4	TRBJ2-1	ASSFGGNEQF
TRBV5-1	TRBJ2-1	ASSLPGNYNEQF
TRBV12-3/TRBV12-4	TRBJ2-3	ASSETLPNTDTQY
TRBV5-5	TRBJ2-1	ASSLAPGLVGYEQF
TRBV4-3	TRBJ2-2	ASSLADGTGELF
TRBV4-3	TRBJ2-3	ASSQDNLASTDTQY
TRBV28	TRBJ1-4	ASSFQPGRGDSVEKLF
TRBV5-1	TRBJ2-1	ASSLARVTYNEQF
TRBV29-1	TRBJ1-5	SVLQGAGQPQH
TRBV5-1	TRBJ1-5	ASRCCQPQH
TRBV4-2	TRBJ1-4	ASSQDLGWEKLF
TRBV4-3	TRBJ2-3	ASSGVWERTDTQY
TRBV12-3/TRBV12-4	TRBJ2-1	ASSHNYNEQF
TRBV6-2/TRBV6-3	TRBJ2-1	ASSYSSYNEQF